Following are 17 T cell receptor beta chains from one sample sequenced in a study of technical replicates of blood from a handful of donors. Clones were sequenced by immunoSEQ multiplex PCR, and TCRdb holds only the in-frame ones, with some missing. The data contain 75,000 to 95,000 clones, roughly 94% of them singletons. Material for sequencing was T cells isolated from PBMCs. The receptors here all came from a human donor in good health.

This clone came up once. This CDR3 reads CASSGGQGNGYTF. The CDR3 DNA is TGTGCCAGCAGCGGGGGACAGGGGAATGGCTACACCTTC. The genes are TRBV5-4 and TRBJ1-2; 10 bases line up with TRBD1. Germline loops: CDR1 SGHNT, CDR2 YYREEE (reference sequence). Losses at the gene ends were 4 bases for V and 6 bases for J; bases not matched to a gene: 3. CDR3 size: 13 residues. Using reference TRBV5-4 and TRBJ1-2 for the parts outside the CDR3, the full variable domain is ETGVTQSPTHLIKTRGQQVTLRCSSQSGHNTVSWYQQALGQGPQFIFQYYREEENGRGNFPPRFSGLQFPNYSSELNVNALELDDSALYLCASSGGQGNGYTFGSGTRLTVV.

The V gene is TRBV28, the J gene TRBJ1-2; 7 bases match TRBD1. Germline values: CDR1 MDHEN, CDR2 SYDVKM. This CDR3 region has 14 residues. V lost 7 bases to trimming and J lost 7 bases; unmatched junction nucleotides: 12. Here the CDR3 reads CASIYSGTDSGYTF. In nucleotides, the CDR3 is TGTGCCAGCATCTATTCCGGGACAGACTCTGGCTACACCTTC.

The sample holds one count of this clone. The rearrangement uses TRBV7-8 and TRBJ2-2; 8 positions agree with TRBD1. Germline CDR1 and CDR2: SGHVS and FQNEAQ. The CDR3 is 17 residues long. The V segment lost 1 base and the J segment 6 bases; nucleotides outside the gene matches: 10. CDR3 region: CASSLVNRQGAAGELFF. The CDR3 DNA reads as TGTGCCAGCAGCTTAGTGAATAGGCAGGGGGCAGCCGGGGAGCTGTTTTTT.

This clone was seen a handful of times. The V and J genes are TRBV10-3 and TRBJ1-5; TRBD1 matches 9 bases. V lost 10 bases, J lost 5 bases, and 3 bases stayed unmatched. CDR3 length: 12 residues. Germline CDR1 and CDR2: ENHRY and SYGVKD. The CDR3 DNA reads TGTGCCAGTAGACAGGGGGATCAGCCCCAGCATTTT. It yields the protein CASRQGDQPQHF.

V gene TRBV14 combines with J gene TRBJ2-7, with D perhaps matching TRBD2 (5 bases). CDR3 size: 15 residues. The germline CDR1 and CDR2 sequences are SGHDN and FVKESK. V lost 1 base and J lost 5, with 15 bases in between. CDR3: CASSQGTGPADEQYF. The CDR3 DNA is TGTGCCAGCAGCCAAGGGACTGGTCCCGCGGACGAGCAGTACTTC.

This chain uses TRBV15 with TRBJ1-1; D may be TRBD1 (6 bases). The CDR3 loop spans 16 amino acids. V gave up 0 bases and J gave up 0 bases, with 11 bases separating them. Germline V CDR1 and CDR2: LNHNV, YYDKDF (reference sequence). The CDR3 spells CATSRDYRDMNTEAFF. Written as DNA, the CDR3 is TGTGCCACCAGCAGAGATTATAGGGACATGAACACTGAAGCTTTCTTT.

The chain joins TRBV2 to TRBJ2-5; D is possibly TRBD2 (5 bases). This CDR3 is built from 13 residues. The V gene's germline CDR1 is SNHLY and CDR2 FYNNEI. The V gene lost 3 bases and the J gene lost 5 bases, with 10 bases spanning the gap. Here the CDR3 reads CASSDRGGETQYF. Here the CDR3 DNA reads TGTGCCAGCAGTGATCGAGGAGGTGAGACCCAGTACTTC.

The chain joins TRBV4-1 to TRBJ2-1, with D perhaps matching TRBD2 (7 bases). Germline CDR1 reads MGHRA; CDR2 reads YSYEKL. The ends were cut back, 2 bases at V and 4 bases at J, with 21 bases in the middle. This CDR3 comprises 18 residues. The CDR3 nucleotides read TGCGCCAGCAGCCAAAGTCCACCCGGGGGGCGGGCTTACAATGAGCAGTTCTTC. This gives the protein CASSQSPPGGRAYNEQFF.

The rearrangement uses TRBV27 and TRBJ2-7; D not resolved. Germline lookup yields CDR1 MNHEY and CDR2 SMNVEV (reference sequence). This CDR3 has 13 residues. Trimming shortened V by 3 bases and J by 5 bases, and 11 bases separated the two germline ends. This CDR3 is CASSFSPKNEQYF. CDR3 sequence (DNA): TGTGCCAGCAGTTTTTCCCCTAAGAACGAGCAGTACTTC.

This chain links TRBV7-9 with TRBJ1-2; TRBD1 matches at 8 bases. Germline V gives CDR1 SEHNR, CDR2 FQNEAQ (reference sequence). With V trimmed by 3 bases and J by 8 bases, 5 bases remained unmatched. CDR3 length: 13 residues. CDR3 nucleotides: TGTGCCAGCAGCTTTTTGCAGGGGGCCGGCTACACCTTC. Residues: CASSFLQGAGYTF. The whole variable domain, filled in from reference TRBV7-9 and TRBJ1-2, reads DTGVSQNPRHKITKRGQNVTFRCDPISEHNRLYWYRQTLGQGPEFLTYFQNEAQLEKSRLLSDRFSAERPKGSFSTLEIQRTEQGDSAMYLCASSFLQGAGYTFGSGTRLTVV.

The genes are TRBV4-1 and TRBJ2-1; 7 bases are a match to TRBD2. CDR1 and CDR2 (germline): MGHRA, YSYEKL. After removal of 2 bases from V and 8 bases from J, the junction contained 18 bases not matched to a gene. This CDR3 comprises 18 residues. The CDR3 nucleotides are TGCGCCAGCAGCCAACCCAAACTGGGTAGCGGGTTTACTGATGAGCAGTTCTTC. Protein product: CASSQPKLGSGFTDEQFF.

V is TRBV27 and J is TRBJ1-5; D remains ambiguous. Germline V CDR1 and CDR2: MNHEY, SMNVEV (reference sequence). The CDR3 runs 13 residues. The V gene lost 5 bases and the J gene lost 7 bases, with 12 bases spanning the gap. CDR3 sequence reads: CASSRSVYQPQHF. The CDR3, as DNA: TGTGCCAGCAGTCGGTCCGTGTACCAGCCCCAGCATTTT.

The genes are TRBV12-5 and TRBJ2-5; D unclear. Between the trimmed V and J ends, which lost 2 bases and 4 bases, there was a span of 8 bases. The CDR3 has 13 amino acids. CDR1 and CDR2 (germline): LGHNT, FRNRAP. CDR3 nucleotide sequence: TGTGCTAGTGGTTTGTTTCCTCTAGAGACCCAGTACTTC. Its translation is CASGLFPLETQYF. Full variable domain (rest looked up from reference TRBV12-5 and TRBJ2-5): DARVTQTPRHKVTEMGQEVTMRCQPILGHNTVFWYRQTMMQGLELLAYFRNRAPLDDSGMPKDRFSAEMPDATLATLKIQPSEPRDSAVYFCASGLFPLETQYFGPGTRLLVL.

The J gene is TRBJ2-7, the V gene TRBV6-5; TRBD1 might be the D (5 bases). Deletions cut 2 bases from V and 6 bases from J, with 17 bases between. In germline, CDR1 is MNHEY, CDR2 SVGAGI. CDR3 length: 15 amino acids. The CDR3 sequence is CASSYGPGYIGEQYF. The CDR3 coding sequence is TGTGCCAGCAGTTACGGCCCAGGGTATATCGGCGAGCAGTACTTC.

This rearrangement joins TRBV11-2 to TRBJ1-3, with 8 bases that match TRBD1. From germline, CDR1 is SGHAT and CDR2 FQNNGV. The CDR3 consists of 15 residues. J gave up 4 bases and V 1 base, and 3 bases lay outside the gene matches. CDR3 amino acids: CASSLGQGRGNTIYF. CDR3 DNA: TGTGCCAGCAGCTTAGGACAGGGGCGAGGAAACACCATATATTTT.

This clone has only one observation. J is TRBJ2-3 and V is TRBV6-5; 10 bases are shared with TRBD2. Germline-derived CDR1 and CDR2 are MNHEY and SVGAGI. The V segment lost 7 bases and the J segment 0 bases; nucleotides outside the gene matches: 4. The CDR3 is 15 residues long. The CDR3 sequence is CASTRTSGSTDTQYF. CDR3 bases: TGTGCCAGCACGAGGACTAGCGGAAGCACAGATACGCAGTATTTT.

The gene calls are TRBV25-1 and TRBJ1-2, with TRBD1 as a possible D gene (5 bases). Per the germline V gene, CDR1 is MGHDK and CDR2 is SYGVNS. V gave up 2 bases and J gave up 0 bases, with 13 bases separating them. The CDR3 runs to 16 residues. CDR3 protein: CASSEGSGTTNYGYTF. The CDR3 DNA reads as TGTGCCAGCAGTGAAGGGTCAGGGACTACTAACTATGGCTACACCTTC.